This is a list of T cell receptor beta chains from one sample in a study of T cell responses to AZD1222 COVID-19 vaccine. The assay was immunoSEQ multiplex PCR, and TCRdb's table has in-frame clones only and misses some. The sample consists of roughly 99,000 clones, about 93% of them appearing once. Sequencing was performed on peripheral blood, taken on day 0 of AZD1222 vaccination. The receptors stem from an adult in good health. The CDR3 runs from the conserved cysteine through the conserved F or W. D genes are given only for firm matches.

V	D	J	CDR3
TRBV5-1	TRBD2	TRBJ2-3	CASSLDAGGRSDTQYF
TRBV7-9	TRBD2	TRBJ2-5	CASSSGLAKETQYF
TRBV25-1	NA	TRBJ1-4	CASTGERGEKLFF
TRBV5-4	NA	TRBJ1-5	CASSLGTNQPQHF
TRBV6-5	NA	TRBJ1-2	CASSYSVSLTDYGYTF
TRBV30	TRBD2	TRBJ2-3	CAWSAGGTDTQYF
TRBV4-1	TRBD2	TRBJ2-5	CASSQDRSGGAQETQYF
TRBV3-1/TRBV3-2	NA	TRBJ1-1	CASSHARADTEAFF
TRBV20-1	NA	TRBJ1-2	CSASPTGPSGYTF
TRBV18	TRBD1	TRBJ1-3	CASSPDRAGNTIYF
TRBV10-3	NA	TRBJ1-2	CAISPDRTSGGYTF
TRBV4-3	TRBD2	TRBJ2-7	CASSPFLAGGTTYEQYF
TRBV7-3	TRBD2	TRBJ2-3	CASSTSGSSTDTQYF
TRBV4-2	TRBD1	TRBJ1-2	CASSQDRGEYYGYTF
TRBV3-1/TRBV3-2	NA	TRBJ2-2	CASSQGGYTSWRRRVGELFF
TRBV3-1/TRBV3-2	NA	TRBJ1-4	CASSHGGTSEKLFF
TRBV2	NA	TRBJ1-5	CASSGTFLNQPQHF
TRBV14	NA	TRBJ1-2	CASSQESVRYYGYTF
TRBV4-2	NA	TRBJ2-1	CASSQNSGRASYNEQFF
TRBV12-3/TRBV12-4	NA	TRBJ1-2	CASSSLTGYGYTF
TRBV2	NA	TRBJ1-1	CASGGRGAGGAFF
TRBV5-6	TRBD1	TRBJ2-3	CASSTGTGSPDTQYF
TRBV5-8	NA	TRBJ2-2	CASRVFQNTGELFF
TRBV19	TRBD1	TRBJ1-6	CASRTGNNSPLHF
TRBV18	NA	TRBJ2-7	CASSPRSGADYEQYF
TRBV7-9	NA	TRBJ2-5	CASSPGFSRRTASQETQYF
TRBV10-3	NA	TRBJ1-2	CAISESNAGPYGYTF
TRBV11-2	NA	TRBJ2-7	CASSLRRNSYEQYF
TRBV7-2	NA	TRBJ1-4	CASSLATGGEKLFF
TRBV5-4	NA	TRBJ2-5	CASSPNVGGRETQYF
TRBV7-9	NA	TRBJ1-1	CASSPGAGLNTEAFF
TRBV6-5	TRBD2	TRBJ2-7	CASSRTSGGYEQYF
TRBV19	NA	TRBJ1-1	CASSSTVNTEAFF
TRBV2	TRBD1	TRBJ1-5	CASNPDRGQGQPQHF
TRBV7-8	NA	TRBJ2-6	CASSSDSSGANVLTF
TRBV12-3/TRBV12-4	NA	TRBJ1-1	CASSPGRDTEAFF
TRBV15	NA	TRBJ1-2	CATSRDRARDGYTF
TRBV6-5	NA	TRBJ1-5	CASSQDGTLQHF
TRBV12-5	NA	TRBJ2-7	CASGQDTRIPYEQYF
TRBV10-3	TRBD2	TRBJ2-5	CAIRQGLAGALQETQYF
TRBV5-4	NA	TRBJ1-2	CASSARQTPQTGGYTF
TRBV6-5	TRBD1	TRBJ2-7	CASSRERTGPYEQYF
TRBV4-2	NA	TRBJ1-1	CASSQEGLEAFF